This T cell receptor beta chain was sequenced for a study of cytomegalovirus exposure and HLA in healthy donors. Study-wide results and limits: The likely explanation for a cluster of highly shared sequence variants was sequencing artifact. The investigators catalogued 164 TCR beta chains as cytomegalovirus-associated.

Comment on this clone: Its target is unknown.

The PCR employed 60 Vbeta primers together with 13 Jbeta primers. Repertoires were generated with immunoSEQ multiplex PCR, while TCRdb's copy carries only in-frame clones and drops some. Found here are over 100,000 clones, about four fifths of them singletons; the top ten hold over 4%. The CDR3 spans 15 residues. From germline, CDR1 is MDHEN and CDR2 SYDVKM. V gave up 7 bases and J gave up 5 bases, with 20 bases separating them. This TCR came from a man under 40 in good health and CMV-seropositive. The chain employs TRBV28 and TRBJ2-5; a possible D gene is TRBD1 (6 bases). The specimen was PBMCs. CDR3 region: CASKRPTGSGETQYF. DNA of the CDR3: TGTGCCAGCAAAAGACCTACAGGGTCGGGGGAGACCCAGTACTTC.